This is a list of T cell receptor beta chains from one sample in a study of blood T cell repertoires in COVID-19. Profiling relied on immunoSEQ multiplex PCR, and the TCRdb table lists in-frame clones only, not all of them. The table records about 70,000 clones, 87% of them present only once. The sequencing sample was made of peripheral blood. The source is a man aged 50 or older with active COVID-19. The CDR3 runs from the conserved cysteine through the conserved F or W. Each record gives: clone size, V gene, D gene, J gene, CDR3 DNA, CDR3 protein. A D gene is named only where the DNA matches it firmly. Where a row states a size, it is once, few, many or the class of an expanded clone; other rows omit it.

abundance: -; v_gene: TRBV13; d_gene: -; j_gene: TRBJ2-4; CDR3nt: TGTGCCAGCAGCCCGGGGACTGATCTAGCCAAAAACATTCAGTACTTC; CDR3aa: CASSPGTDLAKNIQYF
abundance: -; v_gene: TRBV6-2/TRBV6-3; d_gene: TRBD2; j_gene: TRBJ2-7; CDR3nt: TGTGCCAGCAGTCGGGGACTAGCGGGAGTCGAGCAGTACTTC; CDR3aa: CASSRGLAGVEQYF
abundance: -; v_gene: TRBV5-4; d_gene: -; j_gene: TRBJ2-7; CDR3nt: TGTGCCAGCAGCCTGGAACCCGACACCTCCTACGAGCAGTACTTC; CDR3aa: CASSLEPDTSYEQYF
abundance: -; v_gene: TRBV15; d_gene: -; j_gene: TRBJ2-1; CDR3nt: TGTGCCACCAGCAGCCCCGTGGGGAGAGTTGAGCAGTTCTTC; CDR3aa: CATSSPVGRVEQFF
abundance: -; v_gene: TRBV29-1; d_gene: -; j_gene: TRBJ1-4; CDR3nt: TGCAGCGTTGAATTAAATGAAAAACTGTTTTTT; CDR3aa: CSVELNEKLFF
abundance: -; v_gene: TRBV27; d_gene: TRBD1; j_gene: TRBJ1-1; CDR3nt: TGTGCCAGCCGGACAGGGATGAACACTGAAGCTTTCTTT; CDR3aa: CASRTGMNTEAFF
abundance: -; v_gene: TRBV19; d_gene: -; j_gene: TRBJ2-7; CDR3nt: TGTGCCAGTAGGGGGCCTAATTCCTACGAGCAGTACTTC; CDR3aa: CASRGPNSYEQYF
abundance: -; v_gene: TRBV7-9; d_gene: TRBD1; j_gene: TRBJ2-5; CDR3nt: TGTGCCAGCAGCCCTGGACAGGGTGAAGAGACCCAGTACTTC; CDR3aa: CASSPGQGEETQYF
abundance: -; v_gene: TRBV29-1; d_gene: TRBD1; j_gene: TRBJ2-1; CDR3nt: TGCAGCGTCCTCGGACAGGGATACAATGAGCAGTTCTTC; CDR3aa: CSVLGQGYNEQFF
abundance: -; v_gene: TRBV7-6; d_gene: -; j_gene: TRBJ2-7; CDR3nt: TGTGCCAGCAGCTTAATGTCAGGGGCACACGAGCAGTACTTC; CDR3aa: CASSLMSGAHEQYF
abundance: -; v_gene: TRBV5-3; d_gene: -; j_gene: TRBJ1-5; CDR3nt: TGTGCCAGAAGCTTGGGCACAGATCTCCATAGCAATCAGCCCCAGCATTTT; CDR3aa: CARSLGTDLHSNQPQHF
abundance: few; v_gene: TRBV4-3; d_gene: -; j_gene: TRBJ1-6; CDR3nt: TGCGCCAGCAGCCAAGATGAGGGCAGGGGTCGTTCACCCCTCCACTTT; CDR3aa: CASSQDEGRGRSPLHF
abundance: -; v_gene: TRBV5-4; d_gene: -; j_gene: TRBJ2-3; CDR3nt: TGTGCCAGCAGCCTGGACATTAGCACAGATACGCAGTATTTT; CDR3aa: CASSLDISTDTQYF
abundance: -; v_gene: TRBV7-2; d_gene: TRBD1; j_gene: TRBJ1-2; CDR3nt: TGTGCCAGCAGCTTAGGGAGGGGGCAGGGCTACACCTTC; CDR3aa: CASSLGRGQGYTF
abundance: -; v_gene: TRBV3-1/TRBV3-2; d_gene: TRBD2; j_gene: TRBJ2-7; CDR3nt: TGTGCCAGCAGCCCATCCACTAGCGGGAGAAGGAACGAGCAGTACTTC; CDR3aa: CASSPSTSGRRNEQYF
abundance: -; v_gene: TRBV27; d_gene: -; j_gene: TRBJ2-7; CDR3nt: TGTGCCAGCAGTTTAGAAGGCCGGAGCGAGCAGTACTTC; CDR3aa: CASSLEGRSEQYF
abundance: -; v_gene: TRBV7-3; d_gene: -; j_gene: TRBJ2-7; CDR3nt: TGTGCCAGCAGCTTAAGGTGGGCAGGACACTCCTACGAGCAGTACTTC; CDR3aa: CASSLRWAGHSYEQYF
abundance: -; v_gene: TRBV6-5; d_gene: TRBD1; j_gene: TRBJ1-1; CDR3nt: TGTGCCAGCAGTATGACAGGGCAGAACACTGAAGCTTTCTTT; CDR3aa: CASSMTGQNTEAFF
abundance: -; v_gene: TRBV7-2; d_gene: -; j_gene: TRBJ2-5; CDR3nt: TGTGCCGCCACCGTGGAGAGGCACGGGACCCAGTACTTC; CDR3aa: CAATVERHGTQYF
abundance: once; v_gene: TRBV7-6; d_gene: TRBD1; j_gene: TRBJ1-1; CDR3nt: TGTGCCAGCAGCTTAGAGGCAGGGGGAGACACTGAAGCTTTCTTT; CDR3aa: CASSLEAGGDTEAFF
abundance: once; v_gene: TRBV9; d_gene: TRBD2; j_gene: TRBJ2-5; CDR3nt: TGTGCCAGCAGCGTAGATGGTAGCGGGTTAGAGACCCAGTACTTC; CDR3aa: CASSVDGSGLETQYF
abundance: -; v_gene: TRBV5-6; d_gene: TRBD1; j_gene: TRBJ2-7; CDR3nt: TGTGCCAGCAGCTTGGGGCAGGGGGACAGGGGCCACGAGCAGTACTTC; CDR3aa: CASSLGQGDRGHEQYF
abundance: -; v_gene: TRBV28; d_gene: -; j_gene: TRBJ1-3; CDR3nt: TGTGCCAGCAGGAGAAGCTCTGGAAACACCATATATTTT; CDR3aa: CASRRSSGNTIYF
abundance: -; v_gene: TRBV5-4; d_gene: -; j_gene: TRBJ1-2; CDR3nt: TGTGCCAGCAGCTTTGGCCAGGGTAACTATGGCTACACCTTC; CDR3aa: CASSFGQGNYGYTF
abundance: -; v_gene: TRBV29-1; d_gene: TRBD2; j_gene: TRBJ2-5; CDR3nt: TGCAGCGTTGTGGGACTAGGACAGACCCAGTACTTC; CDR3aa: CSVVGLGQTQYF
abundance: -; v_gene: TRBV4-3; d_gene: TRBD2; j_gene: TRBJ2-3; CDR3nt: TGCGCCAGCAGCCTAACTAGCGGGGTCACAGATACGCAGTATTTT; CDR3aa: CASSLTSGVTDTQYF
abundance: once; v_gene: TRBV7-9; d_gene: TRBD1; j_gene: TRBJ2-7; CDR3nt: TGTGCCAGCAGCTTAGAGGACAGGTCATACGAGCAGTACTTC; CDR3aa: CASSLEDRSYEQYF
abundance: medium-sized; v_gene: TRBV6-2/TRBV6-3; d_gene: -; j_gene: TRBJ2-6; CDR3nt: TGTGCCAGCAGTACCCGACCGGGGGGGGCCAACGTCCTGACTTTC; CDR3aa: CASSTRPGGANVLTF
abundance: -; v_gene: TRBV4-3; d_gene: TRBD1; j_gene: TRBJ2-2; CDR3nt: TGCGCCAGCAGCCAAGGACCGGGACAGGGGATCACCGGGGAGCTGTTTTTT; CDR3aa: CASSQGPGQGITGELFF